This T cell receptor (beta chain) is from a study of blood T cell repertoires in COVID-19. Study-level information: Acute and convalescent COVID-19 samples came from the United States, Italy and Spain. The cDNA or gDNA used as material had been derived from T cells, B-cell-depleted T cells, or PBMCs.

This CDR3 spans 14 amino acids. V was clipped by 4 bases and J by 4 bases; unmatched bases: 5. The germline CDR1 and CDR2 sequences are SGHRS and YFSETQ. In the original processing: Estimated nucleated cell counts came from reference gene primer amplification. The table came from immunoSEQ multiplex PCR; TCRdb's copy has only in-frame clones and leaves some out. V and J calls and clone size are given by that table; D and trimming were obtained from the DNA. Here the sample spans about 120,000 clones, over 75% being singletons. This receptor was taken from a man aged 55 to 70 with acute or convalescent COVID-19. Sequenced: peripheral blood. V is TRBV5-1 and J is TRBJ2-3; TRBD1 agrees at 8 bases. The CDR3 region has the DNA TGCGCCAGCAGCCCAGGACAGGGCCCAGATACGCAGTATTTT. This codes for CASSPGQGPDTQYF.